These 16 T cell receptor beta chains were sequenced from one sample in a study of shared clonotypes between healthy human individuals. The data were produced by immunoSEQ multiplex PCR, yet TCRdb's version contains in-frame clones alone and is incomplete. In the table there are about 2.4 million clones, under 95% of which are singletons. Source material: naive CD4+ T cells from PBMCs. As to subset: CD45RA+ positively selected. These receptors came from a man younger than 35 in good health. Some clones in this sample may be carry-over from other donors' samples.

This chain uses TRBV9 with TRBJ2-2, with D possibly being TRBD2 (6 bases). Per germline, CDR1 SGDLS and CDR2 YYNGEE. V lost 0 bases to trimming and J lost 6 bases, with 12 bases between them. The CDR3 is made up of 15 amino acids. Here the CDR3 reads CASSVGGDSPGELFF. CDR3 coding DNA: TGTGCCAGCAGCGTAGGGGGGGACTCTCCCGGGGAGCTGTTTTTT.

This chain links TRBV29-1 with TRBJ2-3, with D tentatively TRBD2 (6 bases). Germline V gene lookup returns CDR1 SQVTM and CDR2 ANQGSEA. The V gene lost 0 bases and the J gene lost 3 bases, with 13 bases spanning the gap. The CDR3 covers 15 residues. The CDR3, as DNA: TGCAGCGTTGAAGACGGGACTGTAGGGACAGATACGCAGTATTTT. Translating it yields CSVEDGTVGTDTQYF.

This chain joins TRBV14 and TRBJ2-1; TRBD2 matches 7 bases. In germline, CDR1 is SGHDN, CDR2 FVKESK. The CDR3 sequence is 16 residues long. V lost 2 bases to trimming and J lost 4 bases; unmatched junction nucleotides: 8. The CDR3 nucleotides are TGTGCCAGCAGCCAACTACTCCAAGCGGGGTACAATGAGCAGTTCTTC. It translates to CASSQLLQAGYNEQFF.

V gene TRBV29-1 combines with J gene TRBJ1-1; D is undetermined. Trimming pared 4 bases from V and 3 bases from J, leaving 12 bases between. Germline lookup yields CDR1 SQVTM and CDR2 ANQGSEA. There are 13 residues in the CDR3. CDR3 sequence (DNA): TGCAGCGTTGGTGCGGGTAGGTACACTGAAGCTTTCTTT. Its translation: CSVGAGRYTEAFF.

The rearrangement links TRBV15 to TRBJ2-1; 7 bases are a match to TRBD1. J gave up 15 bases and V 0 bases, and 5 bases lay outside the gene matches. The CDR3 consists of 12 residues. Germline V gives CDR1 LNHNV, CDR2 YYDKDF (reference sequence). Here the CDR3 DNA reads TGTGCCACCAGCAGAGAGTTGGGACAGCGGTTCTTC. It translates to CATSRELGQRFF.

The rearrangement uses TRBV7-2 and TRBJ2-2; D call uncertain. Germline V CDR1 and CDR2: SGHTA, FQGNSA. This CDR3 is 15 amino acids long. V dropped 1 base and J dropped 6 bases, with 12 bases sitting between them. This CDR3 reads CASSLVPAYSGELFF. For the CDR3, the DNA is TGTGCCAGCAGCTTAGTTCCAGCGTATTCCGGGGAGCTGTTTTTT. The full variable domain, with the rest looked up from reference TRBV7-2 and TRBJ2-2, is GAGVSQSPSNKVTEKGKDVELRCDPISGHTALYWYRQSLGQGLEFLIYFQGNSAPDKSGLPSDRFSAERTGGSVSTLTIQRTQQEDSAVYLCASSLVPAYSGELFFGEGSRLTVL.

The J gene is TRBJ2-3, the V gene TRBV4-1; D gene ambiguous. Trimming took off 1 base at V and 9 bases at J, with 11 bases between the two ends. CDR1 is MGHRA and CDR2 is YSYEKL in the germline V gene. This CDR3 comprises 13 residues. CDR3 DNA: TGCGCCAGCAGCCAAGTAGTTGACGGCACGCAGTATTTT. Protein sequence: CASSQVVDGTQYF.

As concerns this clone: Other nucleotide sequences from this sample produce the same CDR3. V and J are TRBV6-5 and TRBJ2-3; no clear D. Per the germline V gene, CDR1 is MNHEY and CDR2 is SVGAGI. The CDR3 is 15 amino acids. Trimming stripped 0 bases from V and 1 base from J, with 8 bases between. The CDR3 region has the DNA TGTGCCAGCAGTTACTCAGGGCGCCGCACAGATACGCAGTATTTT. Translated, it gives CASSYSGRRTDTQYF.

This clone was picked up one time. CDR3 bases: TGTGCCAGTATTACGGGCAGAAGAGGCTACACCTTC. This translates into CASITGRRGYTF. The chain links TRBV28 to TRBJ1-2, with D uncertain. The V gene's germline CDR1 is MDHEN and CDR2 SYDVKM. This CDR3 contains 12 residues. V was cut by 9 bases and J by 8 bases, with 16 bases left in between.

DNA for the CDR3: TGTGCCAGCAGCCCTGGACGGGCCCGGGGCTCCTACAATGAGCAGTTCTTC. Its translation: CASSPGRARGSYNEQFF. This chain links TRBV9 with TRBJ2-1, with TRBD2 as a possible D gene (5 bases). Trimming took 4 bases from V and 0 from J, leaving 17 bases between them. The CDR3 is made up of 17 amino acids. Per the germline V gene, CDR1 is SGDLS and CDR2 is YYNGEE.

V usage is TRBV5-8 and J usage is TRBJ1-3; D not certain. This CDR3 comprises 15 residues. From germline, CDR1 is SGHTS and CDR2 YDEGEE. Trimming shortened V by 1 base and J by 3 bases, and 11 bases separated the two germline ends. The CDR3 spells CASSLKRLGGNTIYF. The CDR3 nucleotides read TGTGCCAGCAGCTTGAAGAGGTTGGGTGGAAACACCATATATTTT.

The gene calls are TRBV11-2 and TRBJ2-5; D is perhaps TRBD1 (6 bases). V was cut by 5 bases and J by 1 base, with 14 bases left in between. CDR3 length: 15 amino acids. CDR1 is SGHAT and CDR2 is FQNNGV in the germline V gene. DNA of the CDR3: TGTGCCAGCAGCCCACCTGGGGGCCTCCAAGAGACCCAGTACTTC. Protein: CASSPPGGLQETQYF.

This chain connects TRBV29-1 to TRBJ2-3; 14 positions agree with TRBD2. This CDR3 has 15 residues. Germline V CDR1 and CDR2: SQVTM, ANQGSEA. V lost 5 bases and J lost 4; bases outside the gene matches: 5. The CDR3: CSVTTSGRAADTQYF. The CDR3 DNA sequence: TGCAGCGTTACGACTAGCGGGAGGGCCGCAGATACGCAGTATTTT.

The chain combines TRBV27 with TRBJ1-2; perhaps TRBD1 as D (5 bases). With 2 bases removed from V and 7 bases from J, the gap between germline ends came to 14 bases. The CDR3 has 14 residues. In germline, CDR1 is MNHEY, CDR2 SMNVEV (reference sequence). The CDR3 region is CASSLRGGYFGYTF. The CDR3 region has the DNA TGTGCCAGCAGTTTACGGGGCGGATATTTTGGCTACACCTTC.

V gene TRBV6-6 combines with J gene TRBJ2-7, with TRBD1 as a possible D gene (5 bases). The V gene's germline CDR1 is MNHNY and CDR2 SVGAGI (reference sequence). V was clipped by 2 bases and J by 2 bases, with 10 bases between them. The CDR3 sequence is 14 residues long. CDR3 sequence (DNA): TGTGCCAGCAGTTACAGCCAGGGTCCCTACGAGCAGTACTTC. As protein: CASSYSQGPYEQYF.

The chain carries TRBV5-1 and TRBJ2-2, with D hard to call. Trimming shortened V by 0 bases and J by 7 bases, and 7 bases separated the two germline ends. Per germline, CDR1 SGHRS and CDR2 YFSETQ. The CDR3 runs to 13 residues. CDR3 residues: CASSLALLGELFF. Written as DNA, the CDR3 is TGCGCCAGCAGCTTGGCACTCCTCGGGGAGCTGTTTTTT.